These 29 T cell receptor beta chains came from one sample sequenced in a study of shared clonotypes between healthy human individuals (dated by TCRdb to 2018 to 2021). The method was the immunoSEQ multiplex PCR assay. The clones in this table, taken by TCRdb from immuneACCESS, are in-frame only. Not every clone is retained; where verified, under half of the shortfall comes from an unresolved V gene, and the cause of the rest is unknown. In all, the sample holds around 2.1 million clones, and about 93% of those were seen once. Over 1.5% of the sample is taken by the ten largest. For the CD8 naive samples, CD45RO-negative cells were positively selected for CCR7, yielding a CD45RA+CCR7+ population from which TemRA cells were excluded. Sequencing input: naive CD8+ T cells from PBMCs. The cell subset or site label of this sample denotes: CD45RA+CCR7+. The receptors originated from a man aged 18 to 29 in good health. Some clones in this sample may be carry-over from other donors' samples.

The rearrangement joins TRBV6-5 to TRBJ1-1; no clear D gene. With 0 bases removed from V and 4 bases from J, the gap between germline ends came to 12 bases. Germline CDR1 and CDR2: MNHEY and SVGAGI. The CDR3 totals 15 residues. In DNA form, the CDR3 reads TGTGCCAGCAGTTACTCGAGAGTGGCGGGCACTGAAGCTTTCTTT. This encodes CASSYSRVAGTEAFF.

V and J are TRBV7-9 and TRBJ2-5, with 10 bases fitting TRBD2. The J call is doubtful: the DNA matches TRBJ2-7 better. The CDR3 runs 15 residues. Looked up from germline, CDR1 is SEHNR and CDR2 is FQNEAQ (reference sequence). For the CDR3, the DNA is TGTGCCAGCAGCCCCGTGCTAGCGGGAGTGCGCGAGCAGTACTTC. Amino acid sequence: CASSPVLAGVREQYF.

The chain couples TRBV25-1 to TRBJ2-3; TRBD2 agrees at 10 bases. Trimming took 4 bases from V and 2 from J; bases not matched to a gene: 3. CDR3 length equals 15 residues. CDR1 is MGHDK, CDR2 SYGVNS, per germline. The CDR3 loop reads CASSGTSGPTDTQYF. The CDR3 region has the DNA TGTGCCAGCAGTGGGACTAGCGGACCCACAGATACGCAGTATTTT.

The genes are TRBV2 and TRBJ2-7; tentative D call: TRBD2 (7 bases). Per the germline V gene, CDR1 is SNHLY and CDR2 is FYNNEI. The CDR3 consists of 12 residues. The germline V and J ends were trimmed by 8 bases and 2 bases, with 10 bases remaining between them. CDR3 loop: CASGEGAYEQYF. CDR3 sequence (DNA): TGTGCCAGCGGGGAGGGGGCCTACGAGCAGTACTTC.

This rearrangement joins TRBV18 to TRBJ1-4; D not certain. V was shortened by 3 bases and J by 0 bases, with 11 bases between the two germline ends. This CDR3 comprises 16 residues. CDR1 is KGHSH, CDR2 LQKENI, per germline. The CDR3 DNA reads TGTGCCAGCTCACCGAAATCTTTTACAACTAATGAAAAACTGTTTTTT. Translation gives CASSPKSFTTNEKLFF.

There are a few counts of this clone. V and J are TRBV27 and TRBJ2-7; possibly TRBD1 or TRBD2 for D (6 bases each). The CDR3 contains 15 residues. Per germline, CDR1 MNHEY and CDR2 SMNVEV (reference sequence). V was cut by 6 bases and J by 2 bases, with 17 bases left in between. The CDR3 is CASRNGGGTPYEQYF. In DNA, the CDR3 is TGTGCCAGCAGAAACGGGGGCGGGACACCCTACGAGCAGTACTTC.

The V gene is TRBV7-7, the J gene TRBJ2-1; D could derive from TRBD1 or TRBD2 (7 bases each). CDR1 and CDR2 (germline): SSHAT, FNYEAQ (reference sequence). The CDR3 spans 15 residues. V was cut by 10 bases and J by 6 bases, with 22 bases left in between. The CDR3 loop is CAKSAFGRGGNEQFF. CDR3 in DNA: TGTGCCAAAAGCGCTTTTGGCAGGGGGGGCAATGAGCAGTTCTTC. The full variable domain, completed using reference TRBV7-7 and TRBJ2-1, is GAGVSQSPRYKVTKRGQDVTLRCDPISSHATLYWYQQALGQGPEFLTYFNYEAQPDKSGLPSDRFSAERPEGSISTLTIQRTEQRDSAMYRCAKSAFGRGGNEQFFGPGTRLTVL.

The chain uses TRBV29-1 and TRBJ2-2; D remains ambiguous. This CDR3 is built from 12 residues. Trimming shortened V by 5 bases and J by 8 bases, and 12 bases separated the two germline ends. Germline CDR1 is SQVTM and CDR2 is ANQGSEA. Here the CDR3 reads CSVFWSTGELFF. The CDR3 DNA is TGCAGCGTTTTCTGGAGCACTGGGGAGCTGTTTTTT.

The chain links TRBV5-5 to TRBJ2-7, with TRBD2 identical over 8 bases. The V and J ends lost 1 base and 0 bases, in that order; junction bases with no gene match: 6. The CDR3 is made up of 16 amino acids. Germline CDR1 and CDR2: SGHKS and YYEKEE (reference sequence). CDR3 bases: TGTGCCAGCAGCTTGTTCCCTAGCGGGTACTCCTACGAGCAGTACTTC. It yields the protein CASSLFPSGYSYEQYF.

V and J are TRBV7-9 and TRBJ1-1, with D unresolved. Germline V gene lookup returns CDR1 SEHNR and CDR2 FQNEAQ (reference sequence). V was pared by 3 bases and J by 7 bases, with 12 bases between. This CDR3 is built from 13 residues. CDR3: CASSLSLVDEAFF. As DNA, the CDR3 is TGTGCCAGCAGCTTGAGTTTGGTAGATGAAGCTTTCTTT.

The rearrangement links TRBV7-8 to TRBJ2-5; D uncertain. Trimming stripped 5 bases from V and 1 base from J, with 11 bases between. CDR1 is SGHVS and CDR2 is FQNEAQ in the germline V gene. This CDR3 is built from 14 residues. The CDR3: CASSARTAQETQYF. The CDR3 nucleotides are TGTGCCAGCAGCGCCCGCACAGCCCAAGAGACCCAGTACTTC.

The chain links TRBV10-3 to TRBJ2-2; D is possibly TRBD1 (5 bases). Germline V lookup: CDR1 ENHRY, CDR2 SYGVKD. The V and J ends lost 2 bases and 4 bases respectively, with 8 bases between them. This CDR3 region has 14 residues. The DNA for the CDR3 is TGTGCCATCAGTGAGGCAAGGGGCACCGGGGAGCTGTTTTTT. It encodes CAISEARGTGELFF.

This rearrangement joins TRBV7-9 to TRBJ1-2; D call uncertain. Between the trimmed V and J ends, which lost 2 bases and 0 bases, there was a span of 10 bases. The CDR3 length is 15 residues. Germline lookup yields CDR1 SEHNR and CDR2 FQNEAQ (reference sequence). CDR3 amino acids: CASSLSPAANYGYTF. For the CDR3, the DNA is TGTGCCAGCAGCTTATCCCCAGCGGCTAACTATGGCTACACCTTC.

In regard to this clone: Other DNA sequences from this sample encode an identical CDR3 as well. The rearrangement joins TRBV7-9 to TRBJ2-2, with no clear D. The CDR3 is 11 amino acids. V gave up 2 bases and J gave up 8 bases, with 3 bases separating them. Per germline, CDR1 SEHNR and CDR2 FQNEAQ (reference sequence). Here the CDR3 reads CASSLPGELFF. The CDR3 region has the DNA TGTGCCAGCAGCTTACCTGGGGAGCTGTTTTTT.

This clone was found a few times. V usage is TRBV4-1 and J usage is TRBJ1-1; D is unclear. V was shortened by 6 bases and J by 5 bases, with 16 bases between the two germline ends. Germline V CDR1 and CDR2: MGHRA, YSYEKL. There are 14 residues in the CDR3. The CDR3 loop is CASRQRGVRTEAFF. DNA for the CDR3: TGCGCCAGCAGACAACGTGGGGTGAGGACTGAAGCTTTCTTT.

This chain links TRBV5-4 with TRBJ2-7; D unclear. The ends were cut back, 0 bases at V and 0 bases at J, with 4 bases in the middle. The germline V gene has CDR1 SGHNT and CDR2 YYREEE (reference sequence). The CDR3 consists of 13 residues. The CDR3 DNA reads TGTGCCAGCAGCTTGGGGTACTCCTACGAGCAGTACTTC. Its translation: CASSLGYSYEQYF.

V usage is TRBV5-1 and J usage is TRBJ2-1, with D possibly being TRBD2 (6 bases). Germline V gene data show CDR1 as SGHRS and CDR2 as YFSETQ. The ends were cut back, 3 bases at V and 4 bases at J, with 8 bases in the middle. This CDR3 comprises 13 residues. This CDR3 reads CASSSTSYNEQFF. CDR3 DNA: TGCGCCAGCAGCTCGACTAGTTACAATGAGCAGTTCTTC.

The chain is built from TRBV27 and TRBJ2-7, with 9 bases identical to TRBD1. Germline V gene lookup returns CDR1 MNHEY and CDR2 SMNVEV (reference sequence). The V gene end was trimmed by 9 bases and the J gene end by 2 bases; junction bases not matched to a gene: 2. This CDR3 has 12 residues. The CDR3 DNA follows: TGTGCCAGTCACAGGGGGCCCTACGAGCAGTACTTC. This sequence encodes CASHRGPYEQYF.

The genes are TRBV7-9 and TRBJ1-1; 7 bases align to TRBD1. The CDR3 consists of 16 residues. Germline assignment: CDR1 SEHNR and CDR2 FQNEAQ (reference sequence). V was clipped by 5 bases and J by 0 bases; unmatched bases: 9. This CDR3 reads CASSPLQGPMNTEAFF. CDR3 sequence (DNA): TGTGCCAGCAGCCCGTTACAGGGGCCCATGAACACTGAAGCTTTCTTT.

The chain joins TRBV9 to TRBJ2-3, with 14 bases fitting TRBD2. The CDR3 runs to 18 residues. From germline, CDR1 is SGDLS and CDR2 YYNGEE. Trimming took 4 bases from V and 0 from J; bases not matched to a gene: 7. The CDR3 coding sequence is TGTGCCAGCAGCCTAGCGGGACTAGCGGGAGAAAGCACAGATACGCAGTATTTT. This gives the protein CASSLAGLAGESTDTQYF. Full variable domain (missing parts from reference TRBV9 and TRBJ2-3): DSGVTQTPKHLITATGQRVTLRCSPRSGDLSVYWYQQSLDQGLQFLIQYYNGEERAKGNILERFSAQQFPDLHSELNLSSLELGDSALYFCASSLAGLAGESTDTQYFGPGTRLTVL.

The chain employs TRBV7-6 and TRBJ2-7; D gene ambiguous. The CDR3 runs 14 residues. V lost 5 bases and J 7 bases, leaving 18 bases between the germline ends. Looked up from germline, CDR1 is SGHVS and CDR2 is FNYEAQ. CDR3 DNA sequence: TGTGCCAGCAGCCCCACGGTGCGCGTTGAAGAGCAGTACTTC. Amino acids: CASSPTVRVEEQYF.

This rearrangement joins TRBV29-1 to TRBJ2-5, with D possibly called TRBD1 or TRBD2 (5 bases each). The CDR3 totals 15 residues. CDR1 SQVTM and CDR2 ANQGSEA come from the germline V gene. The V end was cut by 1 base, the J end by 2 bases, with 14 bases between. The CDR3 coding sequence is TGCAGCGTTGAAGGGGGGAGCCTAAGGCAAGAGACCCAGTACTTC. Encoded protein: CSVEGGSLRQETQYF.

CDR3 loop: CASSDIGEQFF. CDR3 in DNA: TGCGCCAGCAGTGATATAGGCGAGCAGTTCTTC. This rearrangement joins TRBV10-2 to TRBJ2-1; no definite D call. The CDR3 length is 11 residues. Deletions cut 3 bases from V and 10 bases from J, with 7 bases between. Germline CDR1 WSHSY, CDR2 SAAADI.

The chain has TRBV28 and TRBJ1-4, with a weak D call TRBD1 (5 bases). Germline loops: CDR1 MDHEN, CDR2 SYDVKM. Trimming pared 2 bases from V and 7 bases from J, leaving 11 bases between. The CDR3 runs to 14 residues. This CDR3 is CASSLGGALEKLFF. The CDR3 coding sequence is TGTGCCAGCAGTTTAGGCGGGGCGCTTGAAAAACTGTTTTTT.

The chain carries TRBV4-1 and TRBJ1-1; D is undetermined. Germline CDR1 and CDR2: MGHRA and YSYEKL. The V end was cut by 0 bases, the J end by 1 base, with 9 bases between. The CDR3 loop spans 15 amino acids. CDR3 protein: CASSQDRKPNTEAFF. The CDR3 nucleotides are TGCGCCAGCAGCCAAGATCGGAAGCCGAACACTGAAGCTTTCTTT.

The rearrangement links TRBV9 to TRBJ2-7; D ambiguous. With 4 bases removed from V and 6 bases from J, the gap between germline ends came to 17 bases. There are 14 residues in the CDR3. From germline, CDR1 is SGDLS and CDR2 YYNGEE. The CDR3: CASSPRTDPGEQYF. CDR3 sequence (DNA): TGTGCCAGCAGCCCGCGTACCGATCCTGGCGAGCAGTACTTC.

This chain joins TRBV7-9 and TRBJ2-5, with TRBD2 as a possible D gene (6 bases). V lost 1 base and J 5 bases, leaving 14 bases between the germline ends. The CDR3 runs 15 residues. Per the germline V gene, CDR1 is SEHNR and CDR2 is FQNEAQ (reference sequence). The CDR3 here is CASSLEGLYRETQYF. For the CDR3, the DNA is TGTGCCAGCAGCTTAGAGGGACTGTACAGGGAGACCCAGTACTTC.

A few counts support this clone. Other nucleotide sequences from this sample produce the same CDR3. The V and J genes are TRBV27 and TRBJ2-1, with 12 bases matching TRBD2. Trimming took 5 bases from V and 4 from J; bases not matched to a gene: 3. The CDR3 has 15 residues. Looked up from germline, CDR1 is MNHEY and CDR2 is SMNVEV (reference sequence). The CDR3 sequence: CASSPGTSGYNEQFF. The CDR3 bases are TGTGCCAGCAGTCCGGGGACTAGCGGGTACAATGAGCAGTTCTTC.

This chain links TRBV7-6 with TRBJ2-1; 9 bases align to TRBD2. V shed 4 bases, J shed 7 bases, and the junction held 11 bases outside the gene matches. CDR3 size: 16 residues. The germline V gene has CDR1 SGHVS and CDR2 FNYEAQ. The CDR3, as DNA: TGTGCCAGCAGCTCGGGGACTAGCAATCAGTGGAATGAGCAGTTCTTC. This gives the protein CASSSGTSNQWNEQFF.